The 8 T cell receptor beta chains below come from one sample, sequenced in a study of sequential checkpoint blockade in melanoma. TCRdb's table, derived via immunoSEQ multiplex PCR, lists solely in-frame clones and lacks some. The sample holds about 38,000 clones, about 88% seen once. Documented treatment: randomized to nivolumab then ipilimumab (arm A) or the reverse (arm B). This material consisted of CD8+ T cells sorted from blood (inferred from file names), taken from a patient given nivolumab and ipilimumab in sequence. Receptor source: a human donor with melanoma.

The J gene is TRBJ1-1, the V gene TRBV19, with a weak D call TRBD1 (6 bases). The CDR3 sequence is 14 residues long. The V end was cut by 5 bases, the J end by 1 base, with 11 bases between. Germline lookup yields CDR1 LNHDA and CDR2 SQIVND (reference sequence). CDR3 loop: CASSFGTQNTEAFF. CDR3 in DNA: TGTGCCAGTAGTTTCGGGACACAGAACACTGAAGCTTTCTTT.

The CDR3 DNA follows: TGCGCCAGCAGCCCCAAAGGCGGGGACTTCGCCATTCAGTACTTC. As protein: CASSPKGGDFAIQYF. The chain employs TRBV4-3 and TRBJ2-4, with D perhaps TRBD2 (6 bases). The CDR3 totals 15 residues. CDR1 and CDR2 (germline): LGHNA, YSLEER. Trimming shortened V by 4 bases and J by 9 bases, and 19 bases separated the two germline ends.

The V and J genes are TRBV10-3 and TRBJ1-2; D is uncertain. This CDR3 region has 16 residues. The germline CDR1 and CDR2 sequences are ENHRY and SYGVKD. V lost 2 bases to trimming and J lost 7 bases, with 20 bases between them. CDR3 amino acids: CAISEALELRIRGYTF. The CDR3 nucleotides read TGTGCCATCAGTGAGGCGTTAGAGCTACGAATCCGTGGCTACACCTTC.

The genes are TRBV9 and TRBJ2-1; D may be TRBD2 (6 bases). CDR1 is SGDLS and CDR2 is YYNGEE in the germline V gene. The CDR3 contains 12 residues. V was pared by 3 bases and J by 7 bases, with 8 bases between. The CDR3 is CASSAGENEQFF. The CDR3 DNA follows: TGTGCCAGCAGCGCGGGAGAGAATGAGCAGTTCTTC.

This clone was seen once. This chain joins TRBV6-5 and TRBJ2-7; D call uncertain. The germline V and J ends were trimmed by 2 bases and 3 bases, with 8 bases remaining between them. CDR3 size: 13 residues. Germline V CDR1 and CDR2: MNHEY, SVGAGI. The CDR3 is CASSYNPGYEQYF. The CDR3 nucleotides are TGTGCCAGCAGTTACAATCCGGGCTACGAGCAGTACTTC.

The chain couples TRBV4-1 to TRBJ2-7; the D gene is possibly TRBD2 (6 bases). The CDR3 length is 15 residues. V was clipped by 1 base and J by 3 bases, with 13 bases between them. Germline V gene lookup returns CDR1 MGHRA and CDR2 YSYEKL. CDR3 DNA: TGCGCCAGCAGCCAAGTTCCTAGCGCCAACTACGAGCAGTACTTC. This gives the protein CASSQVPSANYEQYF.

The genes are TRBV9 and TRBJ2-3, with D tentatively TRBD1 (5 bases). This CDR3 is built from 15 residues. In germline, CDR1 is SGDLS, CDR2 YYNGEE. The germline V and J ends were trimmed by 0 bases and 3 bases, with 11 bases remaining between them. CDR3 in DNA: TGTGCCAGCAGCGTAGAAGGGGTTTTAACAGATACGCAGTATTTT. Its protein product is CASSVEGVLTDTQYF.

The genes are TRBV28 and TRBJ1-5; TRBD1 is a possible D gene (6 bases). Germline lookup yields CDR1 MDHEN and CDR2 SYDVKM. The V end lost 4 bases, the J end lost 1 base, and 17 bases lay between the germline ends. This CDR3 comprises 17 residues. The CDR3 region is CASSSALRTASNQPQHF. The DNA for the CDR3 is TGTGCCAGCAGTTCCGCACTCCGGACAGCGAGCAATCAGCCCCAGCATTTT.